A single sample is the source of the 19 T cell receptor beta chains below, sequenced in a study of cytomegalovirus exposure and HLA in healthy donors. The PCR ran on 60 Vbeta and 13 Jbeta primers. Generated by immunoSEQ multiplex PCR, the TCRdb table keeps only in-frame clones and is missing some. In the table there are about 170,000 clones, about three quarters of which are singletons. Specimen: PBMCs. The receptor source for this set is a girl between 5 and 17 years old in good health and CMV-seronegative.

The gene calls are TRBV4-1 and TRBJ1-1, with D unresolved. CDR3 length: 15 amino acids. Germline CDR1 is MGHRA and CDR2 is YSYEKL. V lost 0 bases to trimming and J lost 0 bases, with 8 bases between them. The CDR3 DNA follows: TGCGCCAGCAGCCAAGATCCGGGTTTGAACACTGAAGCTTTCTTT. Amino acids: CASSQDPGLNTEAFF.

The chain employs TRBV19 and TRBJ1-5, with D possibly being TRBD1 (6 bases). The CDR3 is 13 amino acids. Germline-derived CDR1 and CDR2 are LNHDA and SQIVND (reference sequence). Trimming removed 5 bases from V and 7 bases from J, with 12 bases in between. The CDR3 DNA is TGTGCCAGTAGTGTACAGGGCTCCCAGCCCCAGCATTTT. Its translation: CASSVQGSQPQHF.

The chain employs TRBV7-8 and TRBJ2-3, with D maybe TRBD2 (5 bases). The CDR3 extends over 18 amino acids. Per the germline V gene, CDR1 is SGHVS and CDR2 is FQNEAQ. V lost 5 bases to trimming and J lost 0 bases, with 21 bases between them. The CDR3, as DNA: TGTGCCAGCAGCCCCGATGGAAGAGGGTATGGGAGCACAGATACGCAGTATTTT. As protein: CASSPDGRGYGSTDTQYF.

V gene TRBV2 combines with J gene TRBJ2-5, with 7 bases lining up with TRBD1. Germline lookup yields CDR1 SNHLY and CDR2 FYNNEI. This CDR3 spans 13 amino acids. After removal of 5 bases from V and 5 bases from J, the junction contained 5 bases not matched to a gene. The CDR3 protein is CASSMRGRETQYF. CDR3 nucleotide sequence: TGTGCCAGCAGTATGAGGGGGCGGGAGACCCAGTACTTC.

This clone showed up just a few times. The chain combines TRBV7-9 with TRBJ1-4; 9 bases align to TRBD1. This CDR3 is 12 amino acids long. The junction had 7 bases not matched to a gene; V was cut back by 5 bases and J by 15 bases. Germline V gives CDR1 SEHNR, CDR2 FQNEAQ (reference sequence). The chain's CDR3 is CASSGTGSNVFF. The CDR3 DNA reads TGTGCCAGCAGCGGGACAGGGAGTAATGTGTTTTTT.

The chain recombines TRBV19 with TRBJ2-7; possibly TRBD2 for D (5 bases). Deletions cut 5 bases from V and 12 bases from J, with 14 bases between. The CDR3 covers 11 residues. Germline CDR1 is LNHDA and CDR2 is SQIVND (reference sequence). This chain's CDR3 is CASSSGNRRYF. CDR3 nucleotides: TGTGCCAGTAGTTCGGGGAACCGGCGGTACTTC.

The chain carries TRBV4-1 and TRBJ1-6; D is perhaps TRBD1 (5 bases). This CDR3 comprises 15 residues. The V end was cut by 0 bases, the J end by 7 bases, with 10 bases between. Germline lookup yields CDR1 MGHRA and CDR2 YSYEKL. The CDR3 DNA reads TGCGCCAGCAGCCAAGAGTCCAGGGCAAATTCACCCCTCCACTTT. Protein sequence: CASSQESRANSPLHF.

This chain joins TRBV7-2 and TRBJ1-2; weak D call: TRBD1 (5 bases). Trimming left V 0 bases short and J 8 bases short, with 13 bases between. The CDR3 sequence is 14 residues long. Per germline, CDR1 SGHTA and CDR2 FQGNSA. The CDR3 sequence: CASSLAGALGGYTF. The CDR3 nucleotides are TGTGCCAGCAGCTTAGCAGGGGCCCTCGGGGGCTACACCTTC.

The chain joins TRBV29-1 to TRBJ2-5; D remains ambiguous. The J call may be incorrect, as the DNA end agrees better with TRBJ2-7. Germline lookup yields CDR1 SQVTM and CDR2 ANQGSEA. The CDR3 runs 12 residues. In DNA form, the CDR3 reads TGCAGCGTTTCCGCTGGGGCCTACGAGCAGTACTTC. This encodes CSVSAGAYEQYF.

The chain uses TRBV2 and TRBJ2-7, with D possibly TRBD1 on 6 matching bases. Germline lookup yields CDR1 SNHLY and CDR2 FYNNEI. CDR3 size: 15 residues. The V end lost 1 base, the J end lost 3 bases, and 13 bases lay between the germline ends. Here the CDR3 reads CASSEDLGAHYEQYF. Written as DNA, the CDR3 is TGTGCCAGCAGTGAAGACTTGGGGGCCCACTACGAGCAGTACTTC.

This chain joins TRBV7-8 and TRBJ2-7; the D gene is possibly TRBD2 (6 bases). With 1 base removed from V and 0 bases from J, the gap between germline ends came to 10 bases. The CDR3 has 15 residues. Looked up from germline, CDR1 is SGHVS and CDR2 is FQNEAQ. CDR3: CASSLGGLRSYEQYF. The DNA of the CDR3 is TGTGCCAGCAGCTTAGGGGGACTTCGCTCCTACGAGCAGTACTTC.

This clone was picked up a small number of times. CDR3 residues: CASSSTHRRDTEAFF. The CDR3 bases are TGTGCCAGCAGTTCCACTCATCGTCGGGACACTGAAGCTTTCTTT. The rearrangement links TRBV6-5 to TRBJ1-1; D unresolved. In germline, CDR1 is MNHEY, CDR2 SVGAGI. The CDR3 is made up of 15 amino acids. V lost 4 bases, J lost 3 bases, and 15 bases lay in between.

The sample holds a few counts of this clone. The rearrangement uses TRBV5-4 and TRBJ2-2; D call uncertain. Trimming shortened V by 2 bases and J by 1 base, and 12 bases separated the two germline ends. This CDR3 comprises 16 residues. Germline loops: CDR1 SGHNT, CDR2 YYREEE (reference sequence). CDR3 amino acids: CASSFGTLGNTGELFF. CDR3 nucleotides: TGTGCCAGCAGCTTTGGCACCCTTGGGAACACCGGGGAGCTGTTTTTT.

As to this clone: Distinct nucleotide sequences in the sample also encode this CDR3. The J gene is TRBJ1-2, the V gene TRBV6-5; D is perhaps TRBD1 (6 bases). Trimming left V 0 bases short and J 6 bases short, with 8 bases between. Germline CDR1 reads MNHEY; CDR2 reads SVGAGI. The CDR3 extends over 13 amino acids. CDR3 in DNA: TGTGCCAGCAGTTACTCCACAGGGAATGGCTACACCTTC. Its translation: CASSYSTGNGYTF.

The table lists this clone with a count of one. CDR3 in amino acids: CASSLRGPAGETQYF. The CDR3 DNA reads TGTGCCAGCAGCCTAAGGGGGCCGGCGGGGGAGACCCAGTACTTC. J is TRBJ2-5 and V is TRBV7-2; maybe TRBD1 (7 bases). V lost 5 bases to trimming and J lost 5 bases, with 18 bases between them. Germline CDR1 is SGHTA and CDR2 is FQGNSA. The CDR3 has 15 amino acids.

The chain uses TRBV27 and TRBJ1-5; D may be TRBD1 (5 bases). With 5 bases removed from V and 2 bases from J, the gap between germline ends came to 16 bases. In germline, CDR1 is MNHEY, CDR2 SMNVEV (reference sequence). The CDR3 totals 16 residues. The DNA for the CDR3 is TGTGCCAGCAGTCCACACGGGGGGTCCGGCAATCAGCCCCAGCATTTT. This gives the protein CASSPHGGSGNQPQHF.

The chain joins TRBV5-1 to TRBJ1-4, with 7 bases fitting TRBD1. Germline CDR1 and CDR2: SGHRS and YFSETQ. CDR3 length: 15 amino acids. The V and J ends lost 0 bases and 5 bases, in that order; junction bases with no gene match: 4. The CDR3 sequence is CASSLGTGGNEKLFF. CDR3 in DNA: TGCGCCAGCAGCTTGGGGACAGGAGGGAATGAAAAACTGTTTTTT.

This clone occurred a few times. This sequence joins TRBV11-2 and TRBJ1-1; D remains unclear. The CDR3 totals 13 residues. CDR1 is SGHAT and CDR2 is FQNNGV in the germline V gene. The V end was cut by 4 bases, the J end by 0 bases, with 6 bases between. The CDR3 DNA reads TGTGCCAGCAGCTCAAAAATGAACACTGAAGCTTTCTTT. Translating gives CASSSKMNTEAFF.

This clone was seen more than once but under ten times. The J gene is TRBJ1-4, the V gene TRBV9; 7 positions agree with TRBD1. This CDR3 is built from 15 residues. Germline-derived CDR1 and CDR2 are SGDLS and YYNGEE. The V gene end was trimmed by 0 bases and the J gene end by 8 bases; junction bases not matched to a gene: 7. CDR3: CASSVGDDREEKLFF. CDR3 bases: TGTGCCAGCAGCGTAGGAGATGACAGGGAGGAAAAACTGTTTTTT.